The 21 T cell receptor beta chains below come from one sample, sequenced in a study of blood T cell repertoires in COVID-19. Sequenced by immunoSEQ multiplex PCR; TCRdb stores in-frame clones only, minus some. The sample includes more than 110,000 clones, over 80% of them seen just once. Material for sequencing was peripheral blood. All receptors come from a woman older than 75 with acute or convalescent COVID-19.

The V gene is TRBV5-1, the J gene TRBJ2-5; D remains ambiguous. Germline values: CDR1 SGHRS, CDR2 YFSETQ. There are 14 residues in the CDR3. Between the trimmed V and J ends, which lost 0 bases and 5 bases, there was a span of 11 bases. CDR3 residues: CASSLAFGPETQYF. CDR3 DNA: TGCGCCAGCAGCTTGGCTTTCGGTCCGGAGACCCAGTACTTC.

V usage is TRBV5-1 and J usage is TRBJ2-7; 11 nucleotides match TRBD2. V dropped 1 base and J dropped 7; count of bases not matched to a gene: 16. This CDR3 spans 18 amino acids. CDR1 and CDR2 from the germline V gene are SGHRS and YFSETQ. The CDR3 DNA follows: TGCGCCAGCAGCTTGTGGCTAGCGGGGGGCCCAGGCCTATTGGAGCAGTACTTC. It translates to CASSLWLAGGPGLLEQYF.

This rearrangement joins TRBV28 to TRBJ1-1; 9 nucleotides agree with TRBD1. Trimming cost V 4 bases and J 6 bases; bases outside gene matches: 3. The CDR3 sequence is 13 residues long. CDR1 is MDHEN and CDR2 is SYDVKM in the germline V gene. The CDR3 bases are TGTGCCAGCAGTTCGGGACAGGGCTCTGAAGCTTTCTTT. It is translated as CASSSGQGSEAFF.

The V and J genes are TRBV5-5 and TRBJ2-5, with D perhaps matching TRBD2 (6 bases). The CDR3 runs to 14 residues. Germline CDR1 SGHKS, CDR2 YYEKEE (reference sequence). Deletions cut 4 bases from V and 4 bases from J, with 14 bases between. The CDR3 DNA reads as TGTGCCAGCAGCACGACTAGGTCTCGAGAGACCCAGTACTTC. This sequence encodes CASSTTRSRETQYF. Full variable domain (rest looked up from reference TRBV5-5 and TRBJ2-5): DAGVTQSPTHLIKTRGQQVTLRCSPISGHKSVSWYQQVLGQGPQFIFQYYEKEERGRGNFPDRFSARQFPNYSSELNVNALLLGDSALYLCASSTTRSRETQYFGPGTRLLVL.

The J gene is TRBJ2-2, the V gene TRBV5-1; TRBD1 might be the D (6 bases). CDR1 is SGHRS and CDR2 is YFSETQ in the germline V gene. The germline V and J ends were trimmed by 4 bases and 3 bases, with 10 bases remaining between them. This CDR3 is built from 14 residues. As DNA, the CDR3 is TGCGCCAGCAGCCGGTACAGGGACACCGGGGAGCTGTTTTTT. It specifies CASSRYRDTGELFF.

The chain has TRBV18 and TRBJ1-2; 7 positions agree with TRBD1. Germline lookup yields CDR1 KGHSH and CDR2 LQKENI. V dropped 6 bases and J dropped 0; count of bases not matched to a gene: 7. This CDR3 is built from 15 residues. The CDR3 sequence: CASSKGARANYGYTF. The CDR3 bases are TGTGCCAGCTCGAAGGGGGCCAGAGCTAACTATGGCTACACCTTC.

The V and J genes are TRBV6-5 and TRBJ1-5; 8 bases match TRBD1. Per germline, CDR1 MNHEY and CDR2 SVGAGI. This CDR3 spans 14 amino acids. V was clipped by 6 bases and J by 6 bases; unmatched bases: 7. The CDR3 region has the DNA TGTGCCAGCAGAGAGACAGGGGTAGGTCAGCCCCAGCATTTT. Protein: CASRETGVGQPQHF.

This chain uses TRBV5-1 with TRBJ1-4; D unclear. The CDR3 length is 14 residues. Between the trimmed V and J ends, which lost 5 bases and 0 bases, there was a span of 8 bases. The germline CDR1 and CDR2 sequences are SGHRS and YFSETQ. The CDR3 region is CASSLQPTNEKLFF. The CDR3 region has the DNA TGCGCCAGCAGTCTACAGCCAACTAATGAAAAACTGTTTTTT.

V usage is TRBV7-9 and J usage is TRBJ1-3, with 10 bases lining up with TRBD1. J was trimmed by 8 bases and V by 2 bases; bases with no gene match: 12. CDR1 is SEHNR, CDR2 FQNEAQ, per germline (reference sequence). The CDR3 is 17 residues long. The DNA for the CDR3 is TGTGCCAGCAGCTTACGATCCCCTGGGACAGGGGTTCACACCATATATTTT. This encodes CASSLRSPGTGVHTIYF.

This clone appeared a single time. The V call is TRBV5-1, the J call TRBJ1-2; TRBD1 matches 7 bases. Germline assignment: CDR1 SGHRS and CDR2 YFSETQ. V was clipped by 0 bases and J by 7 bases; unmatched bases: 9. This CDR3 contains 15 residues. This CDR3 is CASSLAEGAGGGYTF. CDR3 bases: TGCGCCAGCAGCTTGGCCGAGGGGGCAGGAGGTGGCTACACCTTC.

CDR3 sequence (DNA): TGCAGCGTTGAGGCGGGGGGACACACAGATACGCAGTATTTT. Amino acid sequence: CSVEAGGHTDTQYF. V usage is TRBV29-1 and J usage is TRBJ2-3; 8 bases agree with TRBD2. The CDR3 loop spans 14 amino acids. The J segment lost 2 bases and the V segment lost 3 bases, leaving 4 bases of the junction unmatched. Looked up from germline, CDR1 is SQVTM and CDR2 is ANQGSEA.

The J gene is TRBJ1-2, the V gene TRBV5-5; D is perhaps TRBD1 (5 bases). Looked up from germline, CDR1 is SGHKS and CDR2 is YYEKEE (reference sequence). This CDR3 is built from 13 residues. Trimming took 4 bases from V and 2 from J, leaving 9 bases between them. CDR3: CASSPDTNYGYTF. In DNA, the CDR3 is TGTGCCAGCAGCCCGGACACAAACTATGGCTACACCTTC.

This CDR3 reads CASKTSGDTGELFF. In DNA form, the CDR3 reads TGTGCCAGTAAGACTAGCGGGGACACCGGGGAGCTGTTTTTT. V usage is TRBV19 and J usage is TRBJ2-2; 11 bases line up with TRBD2. Losses at the gene ends were 7 bases for V and 3 bases for J; bases not matched to a gene: 1. Germline CDR1 and CDR2: LNHDA and SQIVND (reference sequence). This CDR3 region has 14 residues.

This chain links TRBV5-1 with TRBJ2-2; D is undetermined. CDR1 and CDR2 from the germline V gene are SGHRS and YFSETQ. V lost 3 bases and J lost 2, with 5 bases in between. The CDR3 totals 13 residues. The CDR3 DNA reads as TGCGCCAGCAGCTCCCTTAACACCGGGGAGCTGTTTTTT. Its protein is CASSSLNTGELFF.

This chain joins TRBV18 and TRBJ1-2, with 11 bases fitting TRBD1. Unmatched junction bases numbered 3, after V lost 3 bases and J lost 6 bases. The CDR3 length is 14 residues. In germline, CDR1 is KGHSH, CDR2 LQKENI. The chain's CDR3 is CASSPGDRGDGYTF. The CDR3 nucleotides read TGTGCCAGCTCACCGGGGGACAGGGGGGATGGCTACACCTTC.

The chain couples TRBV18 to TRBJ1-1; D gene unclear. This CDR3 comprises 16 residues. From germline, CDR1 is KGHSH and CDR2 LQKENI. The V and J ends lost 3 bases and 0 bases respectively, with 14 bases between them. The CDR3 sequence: CASSPGSTVLNTEAFF. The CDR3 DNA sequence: TGTGCCAGCTCACCGGGGAGCACTGTCTTGAACACTGAAGCTTTCTTT.

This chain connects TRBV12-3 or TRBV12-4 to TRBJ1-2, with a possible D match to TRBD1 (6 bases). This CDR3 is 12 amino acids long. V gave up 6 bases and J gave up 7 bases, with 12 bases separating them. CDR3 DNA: TGTGCCAGCAGCTTTACAGGGTTTGGCTACACCTTC. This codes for CASSFTGFGYTF.

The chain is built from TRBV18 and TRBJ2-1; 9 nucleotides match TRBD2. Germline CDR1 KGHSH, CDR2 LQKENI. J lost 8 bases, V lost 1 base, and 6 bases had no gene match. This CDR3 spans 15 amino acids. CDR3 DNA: TGTGCCAGCTCACCACAGCGGGGGGTTCTCTATGAGCAGTTCTTC. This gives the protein CASSPQRGVLYEQFF.

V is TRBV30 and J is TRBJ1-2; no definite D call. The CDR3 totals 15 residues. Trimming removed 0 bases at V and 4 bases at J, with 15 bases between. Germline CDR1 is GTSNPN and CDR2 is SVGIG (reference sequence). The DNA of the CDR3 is TGTGCCTGGAGTGTTAACCCGGGGAGATCCTATGGCTACACCTTC. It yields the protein CAWSVNPGRSYGYTF.

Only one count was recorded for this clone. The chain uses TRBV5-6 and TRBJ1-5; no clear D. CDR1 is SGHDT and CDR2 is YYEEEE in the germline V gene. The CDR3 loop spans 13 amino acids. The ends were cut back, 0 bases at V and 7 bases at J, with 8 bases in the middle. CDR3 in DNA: TGTGCCAGCAGCTTGGGAGGGATCCAGCCCCAGCATTTT. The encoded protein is CASSLGGIQPQHF. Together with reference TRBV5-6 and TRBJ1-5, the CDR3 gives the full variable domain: DAGVTQSPTHLIKTRGQQVTLRCSPKSGHDTVSWYQQALGQGPQFIFQYYEEEERQRGNFPDRFSGHQFPNYSSELNVNALLLGDSALYLCASSLGGIQPQHFGDGTRLSIL.

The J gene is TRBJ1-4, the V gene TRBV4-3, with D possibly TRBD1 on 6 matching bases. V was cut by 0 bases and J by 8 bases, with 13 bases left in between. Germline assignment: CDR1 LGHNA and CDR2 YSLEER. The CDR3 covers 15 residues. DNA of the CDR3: TGCGCCAGCAGCCAAGATCCAGGGGTGAGGGAAAAACTGTTTTTT. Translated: CASSQDPGVREKLFF.